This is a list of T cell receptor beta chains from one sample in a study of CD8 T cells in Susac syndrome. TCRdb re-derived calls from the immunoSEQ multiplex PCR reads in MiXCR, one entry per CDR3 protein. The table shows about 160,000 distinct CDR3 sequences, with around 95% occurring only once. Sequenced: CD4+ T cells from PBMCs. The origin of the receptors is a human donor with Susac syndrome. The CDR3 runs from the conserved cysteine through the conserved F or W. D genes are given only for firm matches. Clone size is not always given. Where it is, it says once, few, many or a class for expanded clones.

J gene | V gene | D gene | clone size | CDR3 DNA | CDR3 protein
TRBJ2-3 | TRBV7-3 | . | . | TGTGCCAGCAGCCAGAGGGTGAGAGATACGCAGTATTTT | CASSQRVRDTQYF
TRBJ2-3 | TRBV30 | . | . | TGTGCCTGGAGGAATCCCCATACGCAGTATTTT | CAWRNPHTQYF
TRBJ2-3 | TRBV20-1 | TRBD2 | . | TGCAGTGCTCGGATAGCGGGGGGCACAGATACGCAGTATTTT | CSARIAGGTDTQYF
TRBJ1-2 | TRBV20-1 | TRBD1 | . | TGCAGTGCTCGGAGGGACAGGGATCCCCTAAGGAACTATGGCTACACCTTC | CSARRDRDPLRNYGYTF
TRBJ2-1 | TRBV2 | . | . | TGTGCCAGCCAAACGGGCTACAATGAGCAGTTCTTC | CASQTGYNEQFF
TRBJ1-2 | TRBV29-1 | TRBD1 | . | TGCAGCGCAGGGACAGGGGGCCGGGCTAACTATGGCTACACCTTC | CSAGTGGRANYGYTF
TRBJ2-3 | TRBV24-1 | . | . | TGTGCCACCAGTGATTCCAACACAGATACGCAGTATTTT | CATSDSNTDTQYF
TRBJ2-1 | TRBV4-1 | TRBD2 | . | TGCGCCAGCAGCCAACCCCGGACTAGTCAGAATGAGCAGTTCTTC | CASSQPRTSQNEQFF
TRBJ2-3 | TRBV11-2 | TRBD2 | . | TGTGCCAGCGCACTAGCGGGAATCTCAGATACGCAGTATTTT | CASALAGISDTQYF
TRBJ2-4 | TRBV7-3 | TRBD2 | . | TGTGCCAGCAGCTTAACCGGGACTAGTGTCAACATTCAGTACTTC | CASSLTGTSVNIQYF
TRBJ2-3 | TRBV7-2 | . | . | TGTGCCAGCAGCTTCGGTGCGCTGGCTAGCACAGATACGCAGTATTTT | CASSFGALASTDTQYF
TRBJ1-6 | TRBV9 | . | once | TGTGCCAGCAGCGTAGAAGGGGATTGGAATTCACCCCTCCACTTT | CASSVEGDWNSPLHF
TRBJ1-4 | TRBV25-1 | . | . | TGTGCCAGCAGTGAAAGCGCAGGGTATGAAAAACTGTTTTTT | CASSESAGYEKLFF
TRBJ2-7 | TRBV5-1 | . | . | TGCGCCAGCAGCTTGGATCTAGGCACCTACGAGCAGTACTTC | CASSLDLGTYEQYF
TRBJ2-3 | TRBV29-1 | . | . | TGCAGCGTTGAATTGGGAGATACGCAGTATTTT | CSVELGDTQYF
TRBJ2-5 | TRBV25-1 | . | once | TGTGCCAGCAGGAGGGGGTCTCAAGAGACCCAGTACTTC | CASRRGSQETQYF